Listed below are T cell receptor beta chains from one sample, sequenced in a study of CD8 T cells in Susac syndrome. TCRdb reprocessed the immunoSEQ multiplex PCR reads via MiXCR and lists one record per CDR3 protein. The sample includes hundreds of thousands of distinct CDR3 sequences, around 93% of them seen just once. The source material was CD4+ T cells from PBMCs. All receptors derive from a human donor with multiple sclerosis. Both conserved end residues are part of each CDR3. D genes are given only for firm matches. Not all rows give a size; the values are once, few, many and, for expanded clones, a class.

J gene | CDR3 length | D gene | clone size | V gene | CDR3 protein | CDR3 DNA
TRBJ2-3 | 12 | - | once | TRBV12-3/TRBV12-4 | CASRYTRDRLIF | TGTGCCAGCAGATACACCCGGGACCGCCTCATTTTT
TRBJ1-1 | 11 | - | - | TRBV14 | CASSLWSEAFF | TGTGCCAGCAGCCTGTGGTCTGAAGCTTTCTTT
TRBJ1-3 | 16 | TRBD1 | - | TRBV19 | CASSSRDRHSGNTIYF | TGTGCCAGTAGTTCCCGGGACAGGCACTCTGGAAACACCATATATTTT
TRBJ2-3 | 15 | TRBD2 | - | TRBV15 | CATSRDGRRTDTQYF | TGTGCCACCAGCAGAGACGGGAGGCGCACAGATACGCAGTATTTT
TRBJ2-5 | 15 | - | - | TRBV20-1 | CSARLQITYQETQYF | TGCAGTGCTAGACTCCAGATAACGTACCAAGAGACCCAGTACTTC
TRBJ2-5 | 13 | - | - | TRBV12-3/TRBV12-4 | CASSKTGLETQYF | TGTGCCAGCAGCAAAACAGGGTTGGAGACCCAGTACTTC
TRBJ2-5 | 15 | - | - | TRBV4-2 | CASSQDRGTGETQYF | TGTGCCAGCAGCCAAGATCGGGGAACAGGAGAGACCCAGTACTTC
TRBJ2-2 | 14 | - | - | TRBV15 | CATRRGFGGGELFF | TGTGCCACCAGAAGAGGGTTTGGGGGCGGGGAGCTGTTTTTT
TRBJ2-5 | 18 | TRBD2 | - | TRBV20-1 | CSAREAHVGGGVIGTQYF | TGCAGTGCTAGAGAGGCCCACGTCGGCGGGGGGGTCATCGGGACCCAGTACTTC
TRBJ1-5 | 16 | TRBD1 | once | TRBV20-1 | CSARGDRRYSNQPQHF | TGCAGTGCTAGAGGGGACAGACGCTATAGCAATCAGCCCCAGCATTTT
TRBJ1-2 | 12 | TRBD1 | - | TRBV3-1 | CASSQAKGTASF | TGTGCCAGCAGCCAAGCCAAAGGGACAGCATCCTTC
TRBJ1-5 | 18 | TRBD1 | - | TRBV10-3 | CAISASGQGANSNQPQHF | TGTGCCATCAGTGCTTCGGGACAGGGGGCAAATAGCAATCAGCCCCAGCATTTT
TRBJ1-2 | 14 | TRBD1 | once | TRBV25-1 | CASQGPGGFYGYTF | TGTGCCTCCCAGGGCCCAGGGGGGTTCTATGGCTACACCTTC
TRBJ2-5 | 13 | TRBD1 | - | TRBV18 | CASSGTDQETQYF | TGTGCCAGCTCAGGGACAGATCAAGAGACCCAGTACTTC
TRBJ2-3 | 15 | TRBD2 | - | TRBV6-6 | CAGPSGTSEMDTQYF | TGTGCCGGACCCTCGGGGACTAGCGAGATGGATACGCAGTATTTT
TRBJ2-3 | 15 | - | - | TRBV15 | CATSRDPGNQDTQYF | TGTGCCACCAGCAGAGATCCGGGGAACCAAGATACGCAGTATTTT
TRBJ1-1 | 15 | - | - | TRBV15 | CATVPAGRALTEAFF | TGTGCCACCGTGCCCGCGGGGCGCGCTTTAACTGAAGCTTTCTTT
TRBJ2-6 | 9 | - | - | TRBV20-1 | CSAPAARAF | TGCAGTGCCCCGGCGGCCCGGGCTTTC
TRBJ2-1 | 14 | - | - | TRBV20-1 | CSARDRVSYNEQFF | TGCAGTGCTAGAGATCGGGTCAGCTACAATGAGCAGTTCTTC
TRBJ1-5 | 15 | - | - | TRBV3-1 | CASSQAGRGREPQHF | TGTGCCAGCAGCCAAGCAGGGCGGGGTAGAGAGCCCCAGCATTTT
TRBJ2-1 | 15 | - | - | TRBV4-2 | CASSQDGRTDNEQFF | TGTGCCAGCAGCCAAGATGGTCGAACAGACAATGAGCAGTTCTTC
TRBJ2-7 | 16 | - | - | TRBV12-3/TRBV12-4 | CASAAGVWVQSYEQYF | TGTGCCAGTGCCGCCGGGGTTTGGGTGCAATCCTACGAGCAGTACTTC
TRBJ1-5 | 14 | - | - | TRBV2 | CASSDTAQVQPQHF | TGTGCCAGCAGTGACACAGCCCAAGTTCAGCCCCAGCATTTT
TRBJ1-5 | 15 | TRBD1 | - | TRBV19 | CASRIQGTSNQPQHF | TGTGCCAGTAGGATACAGGGGACGAGCAATCAGCCCCAGCATTTT
TRBJ1-6 | 14 | - | - | TRBV9 | CASSVQSDNSPLHF | TGTGCCAGCAGCGTTCAATCGGATAATTCACCCCTCCACTTT
TRBJ1-1 | 15 | - | - | TRBV9 | CAGSPYTEMNTEAFF | TGTGCCGGCAGCCCATACACGGAGATGAACACTGAAGCTTTCTTT
TRBJ2-5 | 15 | TRBD2 | - | TRBV20-1 | CSARVSGGAGETQYF | TGCAGTGCTAGGGTTAGCGGGGGCGCAGGGGAGACCCAGTACTTC
TRBJ2-3 | 16 | - | - | TRBV18 | CASSPRSGDTTDTQYF | TGTGCCAGCTCACCACGATCGGGGGACACGACAGATACGCAGTATTTT
TRBJ2-7 | 16 | - | once | TRBV25-1 | CASSVTWAGRSYEQYF | TGTGCCAGCAGTGTGACGTGGGCAGGGCGTTCCTACGAGCAGTACTTC
TRBJ2-3 | 17 | - | - | TRBV9 | CASSVGTRGAFADTQYF | TGTGCCAGCAGCGTAGGCACTCGAGGGGCTTTCGCAGATACGCAGTATTTT
TRBJ1-1 | 14 | TRBD1 | - | TRBV5-1 | CASSLRQGATEAFF | TGCGCCAGCAGCCTACGACAGGGGGCTACTGAAGCTTTCTTT
TRBJ2-2 | 16 | TRBD2 | - | TRBV9 | CASSVATSGITGELFF | TGTGCCAGCAGCGTAGCGACTAGCGGGATCACCGGGGAGCTGTTTTTT
TRBJ1-6 | 17 | - | - | TRBV5-1 | CASSLGTGASYNSPLHF | TGCGCCAGCAGCCTTGGGACGGGAGCGTCCTATAATTCACCCCTCCACTTT
TRBJ2-6 | 13 | - | - | TRBV9 | CASSAPGANVLTF | TGTGCCAGCAGCGCTCCGGGGGCCAACGTCCTGACTTTC
TRBJ1-4 | 15 | TRBD1 | - | TRBV29-1 | CSVDSRDSPNEKLFF | TGCAGCGTTGATTCCCGGGACAGTCCTAATGAAAAACTGTTTTTT
TRBJ1-4 | 17 | TRBD1 | - | TRBV7-2 | CASSPKRKQGGNEKLFF | TGTGCCAGCAGCCCGAAACGGAAACAGGGGGGGAATGAAAAACTGTTTTTT
TRBJ2-1 | 15 | - | - | TRBV7-9 | CATPSKLTSYNEQFF | TGTGCCACCCCGTCGAAACTGACCTCCTACAATGAGCAGTTCTTC
TRBJ2-7 | 13 | - | - | TRBV5-1 | CASSSTPIYEQYF | TGCGCCAGCAGCTCAACACCGATCTACGAGCAGTACTTC